A single T cell receptor beta chain is shown here with its context. Antigen: not known. This specimen belongs to a study of lymphopenia after photon versus proton radiotherapy. General study results and limits: Proton therapy kept repertoires fairly stable, unlike photons, which gained effector/memory cells.

The data were produced by immunoSEQ multiplex PCR, yet TCRdb's version contains in-frame clones alone and is incomplete. The sample lists tens of thousands of clones; around 85% were seen once. This material consisted of peripheral blood, taken from a patient treated with proton-based radiotherapy. This sequence was found in a man aged 60-69 years with pancreatic cancer.

The CDR3 DNA is TGTGCCAGCAGCCCATTAAGCGGCACTGAAGCTTTCTTT. Translated: CASSPLSGTEAFF. The chain is built from TRBV11-3 and TRBJ1-1; D gene unclear. Germline V gene lookup returns CDR1 SGHNT and CDR2 YENEEA. This CDR3 spans 13 amino acids. With 5 bases removed from V and 4 bases from J, the gap between germline ends came to 11 bases.